A selection of T cell receptor beta chains follows, all from one sample in a study of PD-1 blockade in mismatch repair-deficient tumors. This table comes from immunoSEQ multiplex PCR, and its TCRdb copy is limited to in-frame clones, with some not included. The sample records 60,000 to 65,000 clones, roughly 88% being singletons. Material: peripheral blood, obtained 52 weeks after starting pembrolizumab. The receptors were gathered from an adult with mismatch repair-deficient cancer. The conserved cysteine and the conserved F or W are not part of the CDR3 here.

V gene,J gene,CDR3 protein
TRBV10-3,TRBJ2-1,AIRGLAGGQTNYNEQF
TRBV14,TRBJ2-2,ASSQGPTGDTGELF
TRBV18,TRBJ1-1,ASSPGNTEAF
TRBV7-9,TRBJ2-5,ASSLAGLADQETQY
TRBV19,TRBJ2-6,ASSADAGVSGANVLT
TRBV2,TRBJ2-3,ASSGGQSTDTQY
TRBV13,TRBJ2-3,ASSEDLAVREVGPTDTQY
TRBV11-3,TRBJ2-1,ASSPFRRKSYNEQF
TRBV19,TRBJ1-4,ASSVPGQVLF
TRBV5-5,TRBJ2-7,ASSFRQGEGDVEQY
TRBV14,TRBJ2-7,ASSQERAASYEQY
TRBV4-3,TRBJ2-4,ASSQDPGDRRIQY
TRBV28,TRBJ2-7,ASSLWGGPYEQY
TRBV6-6,TRBJ2-7,ASSSGQIYEQY
TRBV27,TRBJ2-7,ASSIGLGSSYEQY
TRBV19,TRBJ2-3,ASSFHSGSFADTQY
TRBV19,TRBJ1-1,ASSMRGSEAF
TRBV5-5,TRBJ2-1,ASSSNEQF
TRBV21-1,TRBJ2-4,ASTFPGLAGARWAKNIQY
TRBV10-3,TRBJ2-3,AISGGGAASTDTQY
TRBV2,TRBJ1-3,ASSGGKMADPGNTIY
TRBV14,TRBJ1-2,ASSQVGDPDYGYT
TRBV21-1,TRBJ2-6,AGDSSGANVLT
TRBV7-9,TRBJ2-7,ASSGGRSSYEQY
TRBV6-1,TRBJ2-7,ASSEFGLGGSYEQY
TRBV30,TRBJ2-3,AWSRDRGTDTQY
TRBV10-3,TRBJ2-7,AISEMEGGNASSYEQY
TRBV6-6,TRBJ2-3,ASSYLDDTQY
TRBV11-2,TRBJ1-1,ASSLDNRLNTEAF
TRBV6-6,TRBJ2-1,ATLQGGGEQF
TRBV4-1,TRBJ2-7,ASSPGGHPYEQY
TRBV10-2,.,ASSEYHYEQY
TRBV4-3,TRBJ2-1,ASSQNPAGGPYNEQF
TRBV7-8,TRBJ2-7,ASSFGTGTYEQY
TRBV5-1,TRBJ2-1,ASSLVGLGDEQF
TRBV6-1,TRBJ2-2,ASSEGAGGPTGELF
TRBV5-6,TRBJ1-5,ASSLGQFNQPQH
TRBV2,TRBJ1-3,ASSGTGGSGNTIY
TRBV7-2,TRBJ2-7,ASSLTATYEQY
TRBV10-3,TRBJ2-7,AIKGQAYEQY
TRBV28,TRBJ1-3,ASSFRDSHSGNTIY
TRBV19,TRBJ2-2,ASSIPGLADTGELF
TRBV19,TRBJ2-7,ARMMTSGRAKEWSYEQY
TRBV5-6,TRBJ2-1,ASSIGHRNEQF